The clone carrying this T cell receptor (beta chain) was detected only once. The entry originates in a study of blood T cell repertoires in COVID-19. Study-wide background: COVID-19 samples from acute and convalescent phases originated in the United States, Italy and Spain.

Trimming at V came to 4 bases and at J to 4 bases, leaving 8 bases not matched to a gene. Germline lookup yields CDR1 SGHNT and CDR2 YYREEE (reference sequence). The CDR3 totals 15 residues. In the study's own analysis: Nucleated cell number was recorded as an estimate derived from reference gene primer amplification. Generated by immunoSEQ multiplex PCR, the TCRdb table keeps only in-frame clones and is missing some. V, J and clone size are those of that table, while D and trimming were read from the DNA. The sample contains roughly 150,000 clones, about 81% of which appear only once. The sample was peripheral blood. The receptor was derived from a human donor in a cohort sampled during active COVID-19. The V call is TRBV5-4, the J call TRBJ2-5, with TRBD2 matching over 9 bases. The CDR3 sequence: CASSRRGLAAETQYF. CDR3 nucleotide sequence: TGTGCCAGCAGCAGGAGGGGACTAGCAGCAGAGACCCAGTACTTC.